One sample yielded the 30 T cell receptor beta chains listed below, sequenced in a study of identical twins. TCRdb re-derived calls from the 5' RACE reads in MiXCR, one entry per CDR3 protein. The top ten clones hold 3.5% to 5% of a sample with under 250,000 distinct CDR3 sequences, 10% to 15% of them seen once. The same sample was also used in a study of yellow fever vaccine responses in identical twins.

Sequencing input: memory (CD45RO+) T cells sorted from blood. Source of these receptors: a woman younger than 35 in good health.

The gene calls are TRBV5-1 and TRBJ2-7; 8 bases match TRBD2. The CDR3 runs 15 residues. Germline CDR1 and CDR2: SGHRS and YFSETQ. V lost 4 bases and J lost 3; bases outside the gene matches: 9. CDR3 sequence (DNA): TGCGCCAGCAGCCGGTCCGGGACTAGTGACTACGAGCAGTACTTC. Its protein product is CASSRSGTSDYEQYF. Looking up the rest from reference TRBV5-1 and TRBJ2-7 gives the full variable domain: KAGVTQTPRYLIKTRGQQVTLSCSPISGHRSVSWYQQTPGQGLQFLFEYFSETQRNKGNFPGRFSGRQFSNSRSEMNVSTLELGDSALYLCASSRSGTSDYEQYFGPGTRLTVT.

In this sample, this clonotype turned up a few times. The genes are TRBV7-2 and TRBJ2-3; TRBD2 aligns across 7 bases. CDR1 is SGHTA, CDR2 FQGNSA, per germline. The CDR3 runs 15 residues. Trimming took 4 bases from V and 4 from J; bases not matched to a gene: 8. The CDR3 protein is CASSSQAGRADTQYF. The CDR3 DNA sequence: TGTGCCAGCAGCTCCCAAGCGGGACGTGCAGATACGCAGTATTTT.

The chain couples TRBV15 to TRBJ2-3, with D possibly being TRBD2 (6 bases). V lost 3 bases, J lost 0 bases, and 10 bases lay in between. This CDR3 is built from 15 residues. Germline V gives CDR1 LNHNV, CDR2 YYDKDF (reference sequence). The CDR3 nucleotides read TGTGCCACCAGCAGCGGGGGAACTAGCACAGATACGCAGTATTTT. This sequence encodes CATSSGGTSTDTQYF.

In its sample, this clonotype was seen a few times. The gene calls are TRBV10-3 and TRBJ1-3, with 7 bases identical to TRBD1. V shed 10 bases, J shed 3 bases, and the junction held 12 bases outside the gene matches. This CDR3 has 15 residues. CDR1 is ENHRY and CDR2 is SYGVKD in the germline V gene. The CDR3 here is CATVSDRNYGNTIYF. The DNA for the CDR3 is TGTGCCACCGTGTCGGACAGGAATTATGGAAACACCATATATTTT.

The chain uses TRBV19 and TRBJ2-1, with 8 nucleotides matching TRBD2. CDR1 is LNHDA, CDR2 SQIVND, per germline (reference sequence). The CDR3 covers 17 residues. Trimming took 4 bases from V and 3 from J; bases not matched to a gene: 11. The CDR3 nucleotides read TGTGCCAGTAGTACAGGTGCGGGAGGAGCCATCTACAATGAGCAGTTCTTC. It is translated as CASSTGAGGAIYNEQFF. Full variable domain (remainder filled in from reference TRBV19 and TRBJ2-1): DGGITQSPKYLFRKEGQNVTLSCEQNLNHDAMYWYRQDPGQGLRLIYYSQIVNDFQKGDIAEGYSVSREKKESFPLTVTSAQKNPTAFYLCASSTGAGGAIYNEQFFGPGTRLTVL.

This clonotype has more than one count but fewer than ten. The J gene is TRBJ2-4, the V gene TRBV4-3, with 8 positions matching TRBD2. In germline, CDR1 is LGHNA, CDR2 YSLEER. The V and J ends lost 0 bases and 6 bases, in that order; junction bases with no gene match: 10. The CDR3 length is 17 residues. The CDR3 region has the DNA TGCGCCAGCAGCCAAGAGATTGGCGGGGGGCTGAGAAACATTCAGTACTTC. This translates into CASSQEIGGGLRNIQYF.

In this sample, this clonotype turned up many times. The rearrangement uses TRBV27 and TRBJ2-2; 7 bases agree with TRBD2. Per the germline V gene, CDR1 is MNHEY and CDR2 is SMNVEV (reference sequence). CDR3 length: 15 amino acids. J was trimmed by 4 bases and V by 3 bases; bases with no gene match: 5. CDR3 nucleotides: TGTGCCAGCAGTTTGAGGGTAGCGGGCACCGGGGAGCTGTTTTTT. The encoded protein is CASSLRVAGTGELFF.

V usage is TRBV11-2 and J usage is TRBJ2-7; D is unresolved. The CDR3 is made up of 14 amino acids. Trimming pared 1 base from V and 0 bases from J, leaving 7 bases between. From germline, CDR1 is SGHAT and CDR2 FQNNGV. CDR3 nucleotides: TGTGCCAGCAGCTTAGTAGACAACTCCTACGAGCAGTACTTC. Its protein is CASSLVDNSYEQYF.

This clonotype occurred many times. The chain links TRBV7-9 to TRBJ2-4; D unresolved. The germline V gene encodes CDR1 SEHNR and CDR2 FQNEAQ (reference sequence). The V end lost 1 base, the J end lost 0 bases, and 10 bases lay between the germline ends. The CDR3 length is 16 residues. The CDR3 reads CASSLGTQVAKNIQYF. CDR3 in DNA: TGTGCCAGCAGCTTAGGAACCCAGGTAGCCAAAAACATTCAGTACTTC.

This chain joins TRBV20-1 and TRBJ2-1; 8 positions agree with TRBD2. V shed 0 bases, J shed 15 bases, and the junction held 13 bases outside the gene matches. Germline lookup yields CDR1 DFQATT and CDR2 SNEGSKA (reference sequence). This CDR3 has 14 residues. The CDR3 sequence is CSARDGRGLDLLFF. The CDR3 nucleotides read TGCAGTGCTAGAGATGGGAGGGGACTAGACTTACTGTTCTTC.

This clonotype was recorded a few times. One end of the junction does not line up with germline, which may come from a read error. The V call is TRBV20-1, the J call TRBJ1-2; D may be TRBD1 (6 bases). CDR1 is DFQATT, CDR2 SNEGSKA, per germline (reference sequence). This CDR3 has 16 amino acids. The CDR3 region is CCARERQVARSYGYTF. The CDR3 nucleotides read TGCTGTGCTAGAGAGAGACAGGTAGCCCGATCTTATGGCTACACCTTC.

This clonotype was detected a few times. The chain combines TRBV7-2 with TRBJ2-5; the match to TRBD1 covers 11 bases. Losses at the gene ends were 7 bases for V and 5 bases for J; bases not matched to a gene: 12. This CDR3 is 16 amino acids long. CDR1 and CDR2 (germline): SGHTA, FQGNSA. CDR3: CASTRDRGWGGETQYF. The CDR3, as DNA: TGTGCCAGCACCAGGGACAGGGGGTGGGGCGGGGAGACCCAGTACTTC.

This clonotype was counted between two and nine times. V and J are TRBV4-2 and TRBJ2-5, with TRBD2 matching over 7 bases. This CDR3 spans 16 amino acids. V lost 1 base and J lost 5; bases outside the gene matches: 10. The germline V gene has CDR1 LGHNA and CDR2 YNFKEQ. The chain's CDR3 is CASSQVSGRAVETQYF. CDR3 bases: TGTGCCAGCAGCCAAGTGAGTGGGAGGGCCGTTGAGACCCAGTACTTC.

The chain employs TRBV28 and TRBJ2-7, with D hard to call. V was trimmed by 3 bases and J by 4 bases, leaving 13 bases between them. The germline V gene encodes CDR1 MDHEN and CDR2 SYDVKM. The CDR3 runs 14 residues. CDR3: CASSFLGSPYEQYF. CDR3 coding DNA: TGTGCCAGCAGTTTTCTTGGGTCCCCTTACGAGCAGTACTTC.

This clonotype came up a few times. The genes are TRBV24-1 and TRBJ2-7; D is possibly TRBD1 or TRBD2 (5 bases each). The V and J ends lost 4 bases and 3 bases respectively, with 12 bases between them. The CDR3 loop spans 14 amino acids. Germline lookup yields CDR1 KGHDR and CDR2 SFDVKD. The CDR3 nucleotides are TGTGCCACCAGTGAGGGGGACCGTTACTACGAGCAGTACTTC. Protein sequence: CATSEGDRYYEQYF.

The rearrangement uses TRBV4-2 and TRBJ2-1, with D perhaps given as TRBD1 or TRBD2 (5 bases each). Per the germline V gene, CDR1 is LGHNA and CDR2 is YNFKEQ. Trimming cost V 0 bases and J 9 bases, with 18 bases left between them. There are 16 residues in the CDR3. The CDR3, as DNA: TGTGCCAGCAGCCAAGATTGGGGGACCTTGAACAGTGAGCAGTTCTTC. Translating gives CASSQDWGTLNSEQFF.

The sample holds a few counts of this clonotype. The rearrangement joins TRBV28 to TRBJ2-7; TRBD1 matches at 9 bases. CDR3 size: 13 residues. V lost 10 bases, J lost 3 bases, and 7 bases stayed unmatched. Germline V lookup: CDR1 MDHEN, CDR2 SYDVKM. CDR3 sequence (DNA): TGTGCCATCGACAGGGGGAAATTCTACGAGCAGTACTTC. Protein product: CAIDRGKFYEQYF.

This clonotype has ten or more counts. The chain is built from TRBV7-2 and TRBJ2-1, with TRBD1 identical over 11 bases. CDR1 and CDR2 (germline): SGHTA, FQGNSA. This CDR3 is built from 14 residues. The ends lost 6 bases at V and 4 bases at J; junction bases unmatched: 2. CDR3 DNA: TGTGCCAGCAGAAGGGACAGGGGGTACAATGAGCAGTTCTTC. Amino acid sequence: CASRRDRGYNEQFF.

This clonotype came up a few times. The CDR3 reads CASKVAGGDTQYF. In nucleotides, the CDR3 is TGTGCCAGCAAGGTAGCGGGGGGCGATACGCAGTATTTT. This chain links TRBV6-6 with TRBJ2-3; 10 nucleotides match TRBD2. V was pared by 7 bases and J by 6 bases, with 4 bases of the junction left unmatched. CDR1 is MNHNY, CDR2 SVGAGI, per germline (reference sequence). CDR3 length equals 13 residues.

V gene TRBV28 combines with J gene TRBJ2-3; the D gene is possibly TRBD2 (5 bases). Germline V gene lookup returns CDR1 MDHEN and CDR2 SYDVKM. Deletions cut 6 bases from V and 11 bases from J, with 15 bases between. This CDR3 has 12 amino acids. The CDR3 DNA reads TGTGCCAGCAGCCTGGGCGGGTTTGGGCAGTATTTT. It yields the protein CASSLGGFGQYF.

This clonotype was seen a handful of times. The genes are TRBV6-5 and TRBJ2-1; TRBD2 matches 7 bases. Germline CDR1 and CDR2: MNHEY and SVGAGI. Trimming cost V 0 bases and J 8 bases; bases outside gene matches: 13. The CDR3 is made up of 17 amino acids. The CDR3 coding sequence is TGTGCCAGCAGTTACTCCCGTGAGCGGGGAATTCTCGATGAGCAGTTCTTC. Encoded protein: CASSYSRERGILDEQFF.

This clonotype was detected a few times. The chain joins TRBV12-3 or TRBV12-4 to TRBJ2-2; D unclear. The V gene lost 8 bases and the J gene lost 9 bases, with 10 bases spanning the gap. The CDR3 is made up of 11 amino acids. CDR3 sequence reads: CASGPYRELFF. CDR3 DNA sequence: TGTGCCAGCGGACCTTACCGGGAGCTGTTTTTT.

CDR3 bases: TGTGCCAGCCAGGTGACCAGGACGAACACCGGGGAGCTGTTTTTT. Its protein product is CASQVTRTNTGELFF. V usage is TRBV18 and J usage is TRBJ2-2; no clear D. The V end lost 8 bases, the J end lost 0 bases, and 13 bases lay between the germline ends. Germline V lookup: CDR1 KGHSH, CDR2 LQKENI. The CDR3 has 15 amino acids.

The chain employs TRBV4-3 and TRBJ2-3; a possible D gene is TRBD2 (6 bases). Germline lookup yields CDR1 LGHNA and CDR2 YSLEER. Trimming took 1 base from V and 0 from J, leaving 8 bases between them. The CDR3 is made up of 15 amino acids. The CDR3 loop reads CASSQAGTSTDTQYF. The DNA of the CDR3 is TGCGCCAGCAGCCAAGCCGGGACTAGCACAGATACGCAGTATTTT.

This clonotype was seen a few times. CDR3 DNA sequence: TGTGCCAGCGGAGGACAGGGGGGGAACACTGAAGCTTTCTTT. It specifies CASGGQGGNTEAFF. This chain uses TRBV2 with TRBJ1-1; 10 bases are shared with TRBD1. Germline V gene data show CDR1 as SNHLY and CDR2 as FYNNEI. J gave up 1 base and V 8 bases, and 4 bases lay outside the gene matches. The CDR3 is 14 amino acids.

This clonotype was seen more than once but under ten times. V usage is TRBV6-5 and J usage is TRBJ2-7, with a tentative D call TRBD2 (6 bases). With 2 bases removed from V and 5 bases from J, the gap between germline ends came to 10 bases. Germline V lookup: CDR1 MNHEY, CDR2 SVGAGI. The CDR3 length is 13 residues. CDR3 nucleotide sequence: TGTGCCAGCAGTTACGAACCGGGGGACGAGCAGTACTTC. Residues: CASSYEPGDEQYF.

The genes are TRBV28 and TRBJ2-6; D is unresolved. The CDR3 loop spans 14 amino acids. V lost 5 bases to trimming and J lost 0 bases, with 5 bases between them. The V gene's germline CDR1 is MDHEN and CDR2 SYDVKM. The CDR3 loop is CASSEPSGANVLTF. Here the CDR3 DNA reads TGTGCCAGCAGTGAACCCTCTGGGGCCAACGTCCTGACTTTC. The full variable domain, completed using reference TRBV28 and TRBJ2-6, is DVKVTQSSRYLVKRTGEKVFLECVQDMDHENMFWYRQDPGLGLRLIYFSYDVKMKEKGDIPEGYSVSREKKERFSLILESASTNQTSMYLCASSEPSGANVLTFGAGSRLTVL.

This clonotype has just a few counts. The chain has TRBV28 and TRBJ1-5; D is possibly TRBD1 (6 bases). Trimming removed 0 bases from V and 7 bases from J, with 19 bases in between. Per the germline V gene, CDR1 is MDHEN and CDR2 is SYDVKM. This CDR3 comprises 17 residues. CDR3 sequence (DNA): TGTGCCAGCAGTTTATGGGGGGAGGGGGAAGTTGGCCAGCCCCAGCATTTT. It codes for CASSLWGEGEVGQPQHF.

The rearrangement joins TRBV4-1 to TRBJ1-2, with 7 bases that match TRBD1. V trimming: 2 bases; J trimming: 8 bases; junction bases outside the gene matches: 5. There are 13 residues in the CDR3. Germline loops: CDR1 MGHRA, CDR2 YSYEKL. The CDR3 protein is CASSQINRGGYTF. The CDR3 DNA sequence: TGCGCCAGCAGCCAAATAAACAGGGGAGGCTACACCTTC.

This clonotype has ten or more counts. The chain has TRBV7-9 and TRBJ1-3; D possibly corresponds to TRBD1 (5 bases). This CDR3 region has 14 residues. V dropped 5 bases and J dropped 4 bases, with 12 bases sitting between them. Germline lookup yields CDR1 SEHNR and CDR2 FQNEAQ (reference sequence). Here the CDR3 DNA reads TGTGCCAGCAGCGCCGGGGGAGGAGGAAACACCATATATTTT. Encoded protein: CASSAGGGGNTIYF.